These 9 T cell receptor beta chains were sequenced from one sample in a study of human T cells and chemical hapten exposure. TCRdb passed the RACE reads through MiXCR, listing each CDR3 protein once. The sample has about 260,000 distinct CDR3 sequences; approximately 8.4% are singletons. Time point: pre-sensitization, week 0. Treatment of the sample: therapeutic diphenylcyclopropenone sensitization with weekly scalp DPC. Sequencing used whole blood, obtained in connection with sensitization to the hapten diphenylcyclopropenone (DPC). These receptors were taken from a middle-aged woman with alopecia areata. Some clones in this sample may be carry-over from other donors' samples.

The genes are TRBV2 and TRBJ2-5; D is unclear. This CDR3 has 12 amino acids. CDR1 and CDR2 from the germline V gene are SNHLY and FYNNEI. The ends were cut back, 4 bases at V and 3 bases at J, with 6 bases in the middle. CDR3 sequence reads: CASSALEETQYF. DNA of the CDR3: TGTGCCAGCAGTGCCCTTGAAGAGACCCAGTACTTC.

The chain carries TRBV28 and TRBJ2-1; 8 bases align to TRBD1. The V segment lost 3 bases and the J segment 4 bases; nucleotides outside the gene matches: 8. The germline CDR1 and CDR2 sequences are MDHEN and SYDVKM. The CDR3 has 16 amino acids. Written as DNA, the CDR3 is TGTGCCAGCAGTTTCCACCAGGGGGCGCGATACAATGAGCAGTTCTTC. Translated: CASSFHQGARYNEQFF.

The V call is TRBV18, the J call TRBJ1-6, with a tentative D call TRBD1 (5 bases). The CDR3 length is 14 residues. From germline, CDR1 is KGHSH and CDR2 LQKENI. Trimming took off 2 bases at V and 7 bases at J, with 9 bases between the two ends. The CDR3 region is CASSPSTVNSPLHF. The CDR3 DNA follows: TGTGCCAGCTCACCATCGACAGTAAATTCACCCCTCCACTTT.

This clonotype came up a few times. The J gene is TRBJ1-1, the V gene TRBV5-1, with D hard to call. Trimming stripped 4 bases from V and 1 base from J, with 11 bases between. Germline loops: CDR1 SGHRS, CDR2 YFSETQ. The CDR3 is made up of 14 amino acids. CDR3 sequence: CASSVATANTEAFF. The CDR3, as DNA: TGCGCCAGCAGCGTGGCGACCGCGAACACTGAAGCTTTCTTT.

Comment on this clonotype: One junction end does not reproduce the germline sequence, and a read error may be involved. J is TRBJ2-5 and V is TRBV28; D is possibly TRBD2 (5 bases). The CDR3 length is 11 residues. Germline V lookup: CDR1 MDHEN, CDR2 SYDVKM. CDR3 loop: CASSAREQRSF. The CDR3 DNA sequence: TGTGCCAGCAGCGCGAGGGAGCAAAGGAGCTTC.

This chain joins TRBV9 and TRBJ2-2; D perhaps matches TRBD2 (6 bases). From germline, CDR1 is SGDLS and CDR2 YYNGEE. V lost 7 bases to trimming and J lost 1 base, with 8 bases between them. This CDR3 is built from 13 residues. For the CDR3, the DNA is TGTGCCAGCGGGCGGGAGAACACCGGGGAGCTGTTTTTT. This sequence encodes CASGRENTGELFF.

This clonotype was counted at least ten times. CDR3 bases: TGTGCCAGCAGCCCTCTGGGACAGGGGTTCCACGAGCAGTACTTC. It encodes CASSPLGQGFHEQYF. The V and J genes are TRBV9 and TRBJ2-7; 10 nucleotides line up with TRBD1. V was pared by 4 bases and J by 5 bases, with 9 bases of the junction left unmatched. Germline V lookup: CDR1 SGDLS, CDR2 YYNGEE. This CDR3 region has 15 residues.

This clonotype was observed a handful of times. The rearrangement uses TRBV5-1 and TRBJ2-4; D ambiguous. The germline CDR1 and CDR2 sequences are SGHRS and YFSETQ. Trimming removed 1 base at V and 3 bases at J, with 5 bases between. The CDR3 sequence is 13 residues long. The CDR3 bases are TGCGCCAGCAGCTTGAGAGACAAAAACATTCAGTACTTC. Its protein product is CASSLRDKNIQYF.

This rearrangement joins TRBV9 to TRBJ2-2; possible D gene TRBD2, 5 bases. The CDR3 is 15 residues long. CDR1 and CDR2 from the germline V gene are SGDLS and YYNGEE. The V end lost 0 bases, the J end lost 7 bases, and 13 bases lay between the germline ends. The CDR3 protein is CASSVERGRIGELFF. In DNA, the CDR3 is TGTGCCAGCAGCGTAGAACGGGGTCGAATCGGGGAGCTGTTTTTT.